Described below is a single TCR beta chain sequence and its context. Data came from immunoSEQ multiplex PCR; TCRdb stores just in-frame clones and leaves some out. The sample has about 160,000 clones, just under 95% seen once; the top ten hold about 4%. This entry comes from a study of control samples from healthy donors and cancer patients. Germline V gene sequence: CDR1 KGHSH, CDR2 LQKENI. The CDR3 has 15 residues. Trimming shortened V by 3 bases and J by 3 bases, and 14 bases separated the two germline ends. The sequence was collected from a woman between 55 and 75 years old in good health. Sequencing used blood. The genes are TRBV18 and TRBJ1-2; D may be TRBD1 (5 bases). The DNA of the CDR3 is TGTGCCAGCTCACCCAGGGTGGCGGACTACTATGGCTACACCTTC. It is translated as CASSPRVADYYGYTF.